One sample yielded the 8 T cell receptor beta chains listed below, sequenced in a study of control samples from healthy donors and cancer patients. Repertoires were generated with immunoSEQ multiplex PCR, while TCRdb's copy carries only in-frame clones and drops some. Of 100,000 to 150,000 clones listed, around 87% are singletons. The sample was blood. Every receptor here comes from a man aged 60 to 69 in good health.

The V gene is TRBV27, the J gene TRBJ1-2; D unclear. The germline V gene has CDR1 MNHEY and CDR2 SMNVEV (reference sequence). CDR3 length: 14 residues. V was cut by 2 bases and J by 3 bases, with 10 bases left in between. The CDR3 DNA reads as TGTGCCAGCAGTTTAGCCGCGGGGTACTATGGCTACACCTTC. Its translation: CASSLAAGYYGYTF.

Only one count was recorded for this clone. This chain connects TRBV5-1 to TRBJ2-3; D is ambiguous. Trimming cost V 3 bases and J 1 base, with 9 bases left between them. This CDR3 contains 14 residues. Germline loops: CDR1 SGHRS, CDR2 YFSETQ. The CDR3 spells CASSYEDGTDTQYF. In nucleotides, the CDR3 is TGCGCCAGCAGCTATGAAGATGGCACAGATACGCAGTATTTT.

This chain connects TRBV4-2 to TRBJ2-3, with D possibly being TRBD1 (6 bases). The CDR3 sequence is 15 residues long. Per the germline V gene, CDR1 is LGHNA and CDR2 is YNFKEQ. The ends were cut back, 0 bases at V and 4 bases at J, with 11 bases in the middle. For the CDR3, the DNA is TGTGCCAGCAGCCAAGACAGGGGCGATTCAGATACGCAGTATTTT. Protein product: CASSQDRGDSDTQYF.

The genes are TRBV19 and TRBJ1-5; no clear D gene. The ends were cut back, 7 bases at V and 3 bases at J, with 25 bases in the middle. CDR3 size: 18 residues. Germline V gene data show CDR1 as LNHDA and CDR2 as SQIVND (reference sequence). As DNA, the CDR3 is TGTGCCAGTAATATGGTAGTCGAGATCGGGCGAGACAATCAGCCCCAGCATTTT. Its translation: CASNMVVEIGRDNQPQHF.

This clone appeared a few times. The V gene is TRBV13, the J gene TRBJ1-3; D is unresolved. The CDR3 has 14 residues. Trimming took 3 bases from V and 0 from J, leaving 6 bases between them. Germline V gene data show CDR1 as PRHDT and CDR2 as FYEKMQ (reference sequence). As DNA, the CDR3 is TGTGCCAGCAGCTTTTCCACCTCTGGAAACACCATATATTTT. This gives the protein CASSFSTSGNTIYF.

V gene TRBV28 combines with J gene TRBJ1-5; D ambiguous. V was trimmed by 2 bases and J by 2 bases, leaving 10 bases between them. In germline, CDR1 is MDHEN, CDR2 SYDVKM. CDR3 length equals 15 residues. This CDR3 reads CASSLPGGGNQPQHF. DNA of the CDR3: TGTGCCAGCAGTTTACCCGGTGGGGGCAATCAGCCCCAGCATTTT.

The J gene is TRBJ2-3, the V gene TRBV24-1; no reliable D call. V gave up 5 bases and J gave up 3 bases, with 8 bases separating them. The germline V gene has CDR1 KGHDR and CDR2 SFDVKD. CDR3 length equals 13 residues. CDR3 DNA: TGTGCCACCAGTGGGGTAGTGACAGATACGCAGTATTTT. Translation gives CATSGVVTDTQYF.

This chain connects TRBV6-6 to TRBJ2-7; possibly TRBD1 or TRBD2 for D (9 bases each). The CDR3 runs 16 residues. Trimming removed 6 bases from V and 5 bases from J, with 23 bases in between. Germline V lookup: CDR1 MNHNY, CDR2 SVGAGI (reference sequence). The CDR3 DNA reads as TGTGCCAGCAGACCCCAGACAGGGGGACTAGCCCACGAGCAGTACTTC. Protein product: CASRPQTGGLAHEQYF.